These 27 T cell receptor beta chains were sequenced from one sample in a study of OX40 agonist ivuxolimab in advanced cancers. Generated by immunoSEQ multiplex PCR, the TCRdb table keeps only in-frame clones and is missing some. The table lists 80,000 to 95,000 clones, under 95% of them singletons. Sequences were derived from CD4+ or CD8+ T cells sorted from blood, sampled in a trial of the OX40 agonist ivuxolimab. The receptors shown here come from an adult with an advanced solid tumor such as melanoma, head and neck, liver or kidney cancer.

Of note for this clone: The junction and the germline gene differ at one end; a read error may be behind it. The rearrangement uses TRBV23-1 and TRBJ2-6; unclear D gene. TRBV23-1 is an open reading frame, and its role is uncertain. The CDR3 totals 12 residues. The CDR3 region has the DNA TGCGCCAGCAGTCAACCCTTGGCAGGCGTACTTTGG. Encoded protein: CASSQPLAGVLW.

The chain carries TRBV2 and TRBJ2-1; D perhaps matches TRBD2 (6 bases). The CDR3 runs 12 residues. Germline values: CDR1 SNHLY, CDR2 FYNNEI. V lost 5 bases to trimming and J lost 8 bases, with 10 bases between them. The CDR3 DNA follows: TGTGCCAGCAGTCCCGGGGGTGATGAGCAGTTCTTC. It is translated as CASSPGGDEQFF. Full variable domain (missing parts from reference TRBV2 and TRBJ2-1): EPEVTQTPSHQVTQMGQEVILRCVPISNHLYFYWYRQILGQKVEFLVSFYNNEISEKSEIFDDQFSVERPDGSNFTLKIRSTKLEDSAMYFCASSPGGDEQFFGPGTRLTVL.

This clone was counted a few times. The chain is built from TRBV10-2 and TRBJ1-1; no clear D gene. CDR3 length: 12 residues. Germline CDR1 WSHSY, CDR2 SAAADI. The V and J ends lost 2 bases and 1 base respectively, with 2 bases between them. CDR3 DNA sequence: TGCGCCAGCAGTGAGAGGAACACTGAAGCTTTCTTT. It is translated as CASSERNTEAFF.

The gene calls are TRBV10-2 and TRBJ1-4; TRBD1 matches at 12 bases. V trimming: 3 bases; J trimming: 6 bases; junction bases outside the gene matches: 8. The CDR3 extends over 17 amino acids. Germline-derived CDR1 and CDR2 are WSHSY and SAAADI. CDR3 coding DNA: TGCGCCAGCAGTGAACCGGGACAGGGGGCCTCCGATGAAAAACTGTTTTTT. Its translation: CASSEPGQGASDEKLFF.

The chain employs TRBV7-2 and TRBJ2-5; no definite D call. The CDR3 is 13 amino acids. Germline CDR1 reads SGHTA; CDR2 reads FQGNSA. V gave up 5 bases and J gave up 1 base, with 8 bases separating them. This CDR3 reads CASSLRIQETQYF. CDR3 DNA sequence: TGTGCCAGCAGCCTCAGGATCCAAGAGACCCAGTACTTC.

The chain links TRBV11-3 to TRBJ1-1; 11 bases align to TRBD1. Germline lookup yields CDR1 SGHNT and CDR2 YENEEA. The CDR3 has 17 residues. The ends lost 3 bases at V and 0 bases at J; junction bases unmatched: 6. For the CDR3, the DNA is TGTGCCAGCAGCTTGACCCGGGACAGGGGGTTGAACACTGAAGCTTTCTTT. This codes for CASSLTRDRGLNTEAFF. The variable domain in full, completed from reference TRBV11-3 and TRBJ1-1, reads EAGVVQSPRYKIIEKKQPVAFWCNPISGHNTLYWYLQNLGQGPELLIRYENEEAVDDSQLPKDRFSAERLKGVDSTLKIQPAELGDSAVYLCASSLTRDRGLNTEAFFGQGTRLTVV.

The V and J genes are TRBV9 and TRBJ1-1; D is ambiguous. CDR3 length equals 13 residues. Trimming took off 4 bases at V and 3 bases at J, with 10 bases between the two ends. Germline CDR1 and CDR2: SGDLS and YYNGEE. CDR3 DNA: TGTGCCAGCAGCTACCACTCGGACACTGAAGCTTTCTTT. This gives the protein CASSYHSDTEAFF.

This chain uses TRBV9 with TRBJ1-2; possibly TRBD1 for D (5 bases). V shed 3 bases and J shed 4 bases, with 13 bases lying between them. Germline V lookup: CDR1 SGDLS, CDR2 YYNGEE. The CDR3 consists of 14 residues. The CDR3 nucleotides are TGTGCCAGCAGCGCTCAGGGACCGTCCTATGGCTACACCTTC. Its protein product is CASSAQGPSYGYTF.

The CDR3 DNA reads as TGCAGCGTTGTGCCCGGGACTAGCGGGAGGGCCCGGAGCACAGATACGCAGTATTTT. It encodes CSVVPGTSGRARSTDTQYF. The rearrangement uses TRBV29-1 and TRBJ2-3; the match to TRBD2 covers 16 bases. V lost 4 bases to trimming and J lost 0 bases; unmatched junction nucleotides: 10. Germline V gene lookup returns CDR1 SQVTM and CDR2 ANQGSEA. The CDR3 extends over 19 amino acids.

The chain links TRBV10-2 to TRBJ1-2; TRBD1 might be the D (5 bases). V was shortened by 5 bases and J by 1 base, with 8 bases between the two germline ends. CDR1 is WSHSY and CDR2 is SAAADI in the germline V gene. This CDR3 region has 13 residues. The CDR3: CASSSGVNYGYTF. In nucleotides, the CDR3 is TGCGCCAGCAGTTCGGGGGTTAACTATGGCTACACCTTC.

CDR3 sequence reads: CSVARAITYEQYF. DNA of the CDR3: TGCAGCGTTGCTAGGGCCATTACCTACGAGCAGTACTTC. This chain joins TRBV29-1 and TRBJ2-7; D not resolved. This CDR3 is built from 13 residues. The V and J ends lost 4 bases and 2 bases respectively, with 12 bases between them. Germline V gives CDR1 SQVTM, CDR2 ANQGSEA.

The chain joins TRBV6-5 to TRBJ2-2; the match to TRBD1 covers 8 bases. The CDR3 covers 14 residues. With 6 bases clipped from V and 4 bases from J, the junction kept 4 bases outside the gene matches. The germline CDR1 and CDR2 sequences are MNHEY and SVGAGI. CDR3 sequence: CASSPGQGTGELFF. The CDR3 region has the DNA TGTGCCAGCAGCCCTGGACAGGGCACCGGGGAGCTGTTTTTT.

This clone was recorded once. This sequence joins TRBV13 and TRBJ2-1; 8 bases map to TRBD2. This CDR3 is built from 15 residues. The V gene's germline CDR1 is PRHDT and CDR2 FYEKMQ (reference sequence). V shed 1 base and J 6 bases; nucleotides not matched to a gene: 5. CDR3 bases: TGTGCCAGCAGCTTAGTAGCGGGACCGGTCAATGAGCAGTTCTTC. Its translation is CASSLVAGPVNEQFF.

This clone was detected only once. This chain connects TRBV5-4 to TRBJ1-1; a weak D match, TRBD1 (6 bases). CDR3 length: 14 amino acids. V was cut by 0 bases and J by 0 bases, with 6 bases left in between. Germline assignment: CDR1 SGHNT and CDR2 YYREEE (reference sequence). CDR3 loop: CASSLDRVNTEAFF. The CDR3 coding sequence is TGTGCCAGCAGCTTGGACAGGGTGAACACTGAAGCTTTCTTT.

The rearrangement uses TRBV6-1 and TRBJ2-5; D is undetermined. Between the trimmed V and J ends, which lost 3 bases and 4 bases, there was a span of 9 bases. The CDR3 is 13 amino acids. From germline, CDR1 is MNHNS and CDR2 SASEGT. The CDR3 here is CASSDGHGETQYF. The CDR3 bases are TGTGCCAGCAGTGACGGCCACGGAGAGACCCAGTACTTC.

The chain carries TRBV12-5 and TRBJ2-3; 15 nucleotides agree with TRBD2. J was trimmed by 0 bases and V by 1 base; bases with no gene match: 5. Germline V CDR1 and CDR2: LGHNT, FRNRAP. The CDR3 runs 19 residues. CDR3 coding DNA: TGTGCTAGTGGTTTGGAAGGACTAGCGGGGGGGTTTAGCACAGATACGCAGTATTTT. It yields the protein CASGLEGLAGGFSTDTQYF. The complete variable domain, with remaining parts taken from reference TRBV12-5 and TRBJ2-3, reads DARVTQTPRHKVTEMGQEVTMRCQPILGHNTVFWYRQTMMQGLELLAYFRNRAPLDDSGMPKDRFSAEMPDATLATLKIQPSEPRDSAVYFCASGLEGLAGGFSTDTQYFGPGTRLTVL.

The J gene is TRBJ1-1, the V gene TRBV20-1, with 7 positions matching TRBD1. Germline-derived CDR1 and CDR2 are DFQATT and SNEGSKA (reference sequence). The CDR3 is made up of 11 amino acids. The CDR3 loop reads CSLDRDTEAFF. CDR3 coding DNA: TGCAGCCTCGACAGGGACACTGAAGCTTTCTTT.

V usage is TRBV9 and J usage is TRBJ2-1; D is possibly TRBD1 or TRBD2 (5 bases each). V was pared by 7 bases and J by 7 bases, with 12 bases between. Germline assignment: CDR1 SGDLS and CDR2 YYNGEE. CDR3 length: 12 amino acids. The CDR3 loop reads CASGVGVNEQFF. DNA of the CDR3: TGTGCCAGCGGTGTGGGGGTGAATGAGCAGTTCTTC.

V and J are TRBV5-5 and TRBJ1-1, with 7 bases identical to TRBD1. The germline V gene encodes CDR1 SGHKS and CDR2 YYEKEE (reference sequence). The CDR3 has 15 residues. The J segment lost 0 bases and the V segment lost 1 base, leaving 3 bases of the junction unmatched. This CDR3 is CASSLTGAVNTEAFF. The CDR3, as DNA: TGTGCCAGCAGCTTGACAGGGGCAGTGAACACTGAAGCTTTCTTT.

DNA of the CDR3: TGTGCCAGCAGGACGGGACAGGGGGATCACGAGCAGTACTTC. Amino acids: CASRTGQGDHEQYF. This chain connects TRBV6-5 to TRBJ2-7; 11 bases are shared with TRBD1. Germline CDR1 and CDR2: MNHEY and SVGAGI. The CDR3 runs 14 residues. V shed 6 bases, J shed 5 bases, and the junction held 6 bases outside the gene matches.

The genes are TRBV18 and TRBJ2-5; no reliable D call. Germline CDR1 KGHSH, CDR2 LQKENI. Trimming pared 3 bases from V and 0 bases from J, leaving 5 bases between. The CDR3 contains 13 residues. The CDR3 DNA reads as TGTGCCAGCTCACCCTCGTACCAAGAGACCCAGTACTTC. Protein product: CASSPSYQETQYF.

CDR3 amino acids: CASSVGERDYNSYEQYF. CDR3 DNA sequence: TGTGCCAGCAGCGTAGGCGAGCGGGACTATAACTCCTACGAGCAGTACTTC. The V gene is TRBV9, the J gene TRBJ2-7; 7 nucleotides agree with TRBD2. The CDR3 is 17 residues long. Germline CDR1 and CDR2: SGDLS and YYNGEE. V lost 0 bases, J lost 0 bases, and 9 bases stayed unmatched.

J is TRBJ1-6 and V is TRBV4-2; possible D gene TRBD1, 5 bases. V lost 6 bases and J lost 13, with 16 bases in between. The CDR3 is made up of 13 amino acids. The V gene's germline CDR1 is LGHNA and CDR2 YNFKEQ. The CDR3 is CASRSALGDPLHF. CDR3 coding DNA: TGTGCCAGCAGGTCGGCTCTGGGGGATCCCCTCCACTTT.

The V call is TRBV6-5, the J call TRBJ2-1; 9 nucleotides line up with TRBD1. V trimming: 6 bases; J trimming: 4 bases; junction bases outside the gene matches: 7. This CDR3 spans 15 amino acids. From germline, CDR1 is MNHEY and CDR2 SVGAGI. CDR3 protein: CASSDGTGRYNEQFF. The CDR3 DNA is TGTGCCAGCAGCGACGGGACAGGGAGATACAATGAGCAGTTCTTC.

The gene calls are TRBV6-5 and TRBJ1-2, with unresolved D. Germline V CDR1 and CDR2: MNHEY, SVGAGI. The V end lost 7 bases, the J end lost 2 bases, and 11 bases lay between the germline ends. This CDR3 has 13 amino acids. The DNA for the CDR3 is TGTGCCAGCATCGCGGGAGTCAACTATGGCTACACCTTC. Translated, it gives CASIAGVNYGYTF.

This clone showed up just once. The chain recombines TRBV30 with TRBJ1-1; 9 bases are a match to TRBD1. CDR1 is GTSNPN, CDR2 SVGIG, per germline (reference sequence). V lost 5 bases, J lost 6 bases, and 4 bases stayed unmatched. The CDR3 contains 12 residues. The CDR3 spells CAWGQGKAEAFF. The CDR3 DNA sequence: TGTGCCTGGGGACAGGGGAAGGCTGAAGCTTTCTTT. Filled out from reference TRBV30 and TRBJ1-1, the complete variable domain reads SQTIHQWPATLVQPVGSPLSLECTVEGTSNPNLYWYRQAAGRGLQLLFYSVGIGQISSEVPQNLSASRPQDRQFILSSKKLLLSDSGFYLCAWGQGKAEAFFGQGTRLTVV.

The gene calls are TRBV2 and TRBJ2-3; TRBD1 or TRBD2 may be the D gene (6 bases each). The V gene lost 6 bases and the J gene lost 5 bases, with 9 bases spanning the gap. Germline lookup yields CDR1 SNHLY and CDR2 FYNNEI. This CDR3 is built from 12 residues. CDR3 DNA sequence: TGTGCCAGCAGGGGGGGCGGAGATACGCAGTATTTT. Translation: CASRGGGDTQYF.